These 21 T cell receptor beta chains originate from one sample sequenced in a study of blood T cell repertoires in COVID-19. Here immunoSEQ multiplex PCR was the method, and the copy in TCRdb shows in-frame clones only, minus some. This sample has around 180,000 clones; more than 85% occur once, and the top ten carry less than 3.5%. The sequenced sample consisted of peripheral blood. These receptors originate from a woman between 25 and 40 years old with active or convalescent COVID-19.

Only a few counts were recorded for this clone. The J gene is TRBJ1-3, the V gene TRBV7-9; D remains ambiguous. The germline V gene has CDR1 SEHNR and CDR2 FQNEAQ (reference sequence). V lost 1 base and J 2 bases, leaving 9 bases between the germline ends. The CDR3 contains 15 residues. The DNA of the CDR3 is TGTGCCAGCAGCTTAGGGAGGGCGGCTGGAAACACCATATATTTT. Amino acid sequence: CASSLGRAAGNTIYF.

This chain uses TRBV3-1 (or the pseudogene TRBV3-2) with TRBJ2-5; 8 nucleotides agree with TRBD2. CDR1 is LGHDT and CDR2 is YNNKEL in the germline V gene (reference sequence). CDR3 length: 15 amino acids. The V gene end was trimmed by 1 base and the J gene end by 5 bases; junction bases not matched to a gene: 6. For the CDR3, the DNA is TGTGCCAGCAGCCAAGTCACGGGAGGGCGGGAGACCCAGTACTTC. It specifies CASSQVTGGRETQYF.

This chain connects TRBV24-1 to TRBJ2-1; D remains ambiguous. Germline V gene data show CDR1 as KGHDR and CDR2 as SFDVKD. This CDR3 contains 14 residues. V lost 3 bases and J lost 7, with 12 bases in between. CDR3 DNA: TGTGCCACCAGTGATGGCCCGCCGCAGAATGAGCAGTTCTTC. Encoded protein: CATSDGPPQNEQFF.

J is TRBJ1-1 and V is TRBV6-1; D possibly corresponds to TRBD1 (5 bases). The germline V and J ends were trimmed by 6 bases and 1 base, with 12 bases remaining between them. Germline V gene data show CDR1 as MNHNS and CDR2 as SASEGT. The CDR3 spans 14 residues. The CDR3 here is CASSPGGGNTEAFF. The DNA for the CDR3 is TGTGCCAGCAGCCCCGGGGGGGGGAACACTGAAGCTTTCTTT.

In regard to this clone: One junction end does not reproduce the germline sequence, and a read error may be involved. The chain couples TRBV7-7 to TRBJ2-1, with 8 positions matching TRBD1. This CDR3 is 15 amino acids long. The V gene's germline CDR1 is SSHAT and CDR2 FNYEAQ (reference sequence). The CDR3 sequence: CASSLGQGLVDEQFF. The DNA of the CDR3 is TGTGCTAGCAGCTTAGGACAGGGTCTGGTGGATGAGCAGTTCTTC.

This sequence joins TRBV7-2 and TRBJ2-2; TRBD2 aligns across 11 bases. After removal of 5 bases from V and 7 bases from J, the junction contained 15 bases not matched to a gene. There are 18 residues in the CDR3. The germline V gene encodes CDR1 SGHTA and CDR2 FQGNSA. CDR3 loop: CASSRSGGLAGGSGELFF. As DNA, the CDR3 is TGTGCCAGCAGCAGGTCGGGAGGGCTAGCGGGAGGCAGCGGGGAGCTGTTTTTT.

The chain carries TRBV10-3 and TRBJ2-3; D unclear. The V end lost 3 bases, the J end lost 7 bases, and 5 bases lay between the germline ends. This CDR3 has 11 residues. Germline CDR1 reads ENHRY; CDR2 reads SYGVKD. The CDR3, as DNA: TGTGCCATCAGTGATACAAATACGCAGTATTTT. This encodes CAISDTNTQYF.

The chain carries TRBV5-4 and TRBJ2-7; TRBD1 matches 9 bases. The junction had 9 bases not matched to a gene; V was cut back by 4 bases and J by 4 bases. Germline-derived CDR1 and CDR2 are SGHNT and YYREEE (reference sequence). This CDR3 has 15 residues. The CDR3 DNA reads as TGTGCCAGCAGCCCGGGTCGGGACAGGGTATACGAGCAGTACTTC. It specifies CASSPGRDRVYEQYF. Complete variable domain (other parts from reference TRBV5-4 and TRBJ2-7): ETGVTQSPTHLIKTRGQQVTLRCSSQSGHNTVSWYQQALGQGPQFIFQYYREEENGRGNFPPRFSGLQFPNYSSELNVNALELDDSALYLCASSPGRDRVYEQYFGPGTRLTVT.

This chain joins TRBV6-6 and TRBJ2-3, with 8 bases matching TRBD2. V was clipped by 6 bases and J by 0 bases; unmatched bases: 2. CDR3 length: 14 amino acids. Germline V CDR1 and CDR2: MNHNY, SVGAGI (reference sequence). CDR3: CASRSSGSTDTQYF. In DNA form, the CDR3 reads TGTGCCAGCAGGTCTAGCGGGAGCACAGATACGCAGTATTTT.

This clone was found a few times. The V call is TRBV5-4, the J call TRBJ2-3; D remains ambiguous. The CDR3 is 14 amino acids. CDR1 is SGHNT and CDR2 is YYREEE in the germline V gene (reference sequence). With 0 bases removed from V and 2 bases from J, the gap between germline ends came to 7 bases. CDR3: CASSLETVTDTQYF. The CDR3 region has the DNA TGTGCCAGCAGCTTGGAAACGGTCACAGATACGCAGTATTTT. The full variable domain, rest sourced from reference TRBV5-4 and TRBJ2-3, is ETGVTQSPTHLIKTRGQQVTLRCSSQSGHNTVSWYQQALGQGPQFIFQYYREEENGRGNFPPRFSGLQFPNYSSELNVNALELDDSALYLCASSLETVTDTQYFGPGTRLTVL.

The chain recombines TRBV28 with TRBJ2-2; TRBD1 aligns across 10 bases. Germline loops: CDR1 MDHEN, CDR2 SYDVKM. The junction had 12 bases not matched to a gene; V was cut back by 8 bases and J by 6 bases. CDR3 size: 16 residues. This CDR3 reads CASGGSGTGVAGELFF. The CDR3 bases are TGTGCCAGCGGGGGATCCGGGACAGGGGTTGCCGGGGAGCTGTTTTTT. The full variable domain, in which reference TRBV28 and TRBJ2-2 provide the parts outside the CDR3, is DVKVTQSSRYLVKRTGEKVFLECVQDMDHENMFWYRQDPGLGLRLIYFSYDVKMKEKGDIPEGYSVSREKKERFSLILESASTNQTSMYLCASGGSGTGVAGELFFGEGSRLTVL.

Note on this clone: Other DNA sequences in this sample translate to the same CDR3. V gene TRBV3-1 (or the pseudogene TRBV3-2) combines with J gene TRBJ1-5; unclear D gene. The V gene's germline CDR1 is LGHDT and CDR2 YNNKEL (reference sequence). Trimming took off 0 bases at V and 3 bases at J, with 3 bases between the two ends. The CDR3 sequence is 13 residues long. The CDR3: CASSQDLNQPQHF. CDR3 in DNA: TGTGCCAGCAGCCAAGATCTCAATCAGCCCCAGCATTTT.

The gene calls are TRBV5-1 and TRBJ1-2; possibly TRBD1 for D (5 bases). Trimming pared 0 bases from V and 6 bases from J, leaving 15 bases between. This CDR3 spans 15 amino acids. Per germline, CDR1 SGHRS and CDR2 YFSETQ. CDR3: CASSLVQGSGDGYTF. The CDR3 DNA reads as TGCGCCAGCAGCTTGGTTCAGGGTTCGGGCGATGGCTACACCTTC.

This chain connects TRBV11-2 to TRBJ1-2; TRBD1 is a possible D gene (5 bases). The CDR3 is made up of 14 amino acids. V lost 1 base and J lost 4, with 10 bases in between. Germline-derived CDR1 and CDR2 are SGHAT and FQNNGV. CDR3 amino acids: CASSLGQGPYGYTF. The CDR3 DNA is TGTGCCAGCAGCTTAGGCCAGGGTCCCTATGGCTACACCTTC.

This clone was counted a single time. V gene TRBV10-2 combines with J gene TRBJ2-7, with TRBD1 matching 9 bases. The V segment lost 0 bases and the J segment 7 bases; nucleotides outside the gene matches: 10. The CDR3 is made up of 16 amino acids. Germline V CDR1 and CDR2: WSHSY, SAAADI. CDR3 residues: CASSESGGTGGQEQYF. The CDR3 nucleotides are TGCGCCAGCAGTGAGTCAGGAGGTACAGGGGGCCAGGAGCAGTACTTC.

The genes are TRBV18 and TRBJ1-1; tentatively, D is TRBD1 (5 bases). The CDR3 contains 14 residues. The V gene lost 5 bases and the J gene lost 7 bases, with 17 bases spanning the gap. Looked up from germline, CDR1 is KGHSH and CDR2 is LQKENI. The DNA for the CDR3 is TGTGCCAGCTCAGGCAGCCCGGGGGTGGGTGAAGCTTTCTTT. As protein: CASSGSPGVGEAFF.

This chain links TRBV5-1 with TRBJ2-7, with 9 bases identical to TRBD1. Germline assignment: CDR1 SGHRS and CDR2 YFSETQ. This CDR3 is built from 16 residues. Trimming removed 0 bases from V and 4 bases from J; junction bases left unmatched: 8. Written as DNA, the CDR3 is TGCGCCAGCAGCTTGGGATCCGGGACAGGGACTTACGAGCAGTACTTC. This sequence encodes CASSLGSGTGTYEQYF.

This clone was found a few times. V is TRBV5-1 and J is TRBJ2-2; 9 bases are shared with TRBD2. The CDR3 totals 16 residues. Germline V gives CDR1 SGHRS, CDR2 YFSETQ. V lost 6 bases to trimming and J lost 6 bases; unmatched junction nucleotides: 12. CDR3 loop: CASTGGRARSSGELFF. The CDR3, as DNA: TGCGCCAGCACGGGCGGGAGGGCCCGGAGCTCCGGGGAGCTGTTTTTT.

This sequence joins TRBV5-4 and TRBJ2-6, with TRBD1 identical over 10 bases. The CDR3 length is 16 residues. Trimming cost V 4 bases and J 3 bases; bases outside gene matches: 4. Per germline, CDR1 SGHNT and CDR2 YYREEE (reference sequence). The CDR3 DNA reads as TGTGCCAGCAGCACGGGACAGGGGATTGGGGCCAACGTCCTGACTTTC. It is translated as CASSTGQGIGANVLTF.

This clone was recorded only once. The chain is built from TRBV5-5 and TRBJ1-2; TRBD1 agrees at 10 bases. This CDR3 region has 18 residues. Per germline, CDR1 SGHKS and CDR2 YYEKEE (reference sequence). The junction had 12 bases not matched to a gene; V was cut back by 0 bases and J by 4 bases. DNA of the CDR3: TGTGCCAGCAGCTTGGGGATGACCCGACAGGGGGCTAGCTATGGCTACACCTTC. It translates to CASSLGMTRQGASYGYTF.

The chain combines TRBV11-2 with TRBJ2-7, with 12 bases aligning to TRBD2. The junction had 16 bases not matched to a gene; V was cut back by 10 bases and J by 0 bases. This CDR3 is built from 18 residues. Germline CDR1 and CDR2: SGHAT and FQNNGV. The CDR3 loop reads CATSRLAGVRVGSYEQYF. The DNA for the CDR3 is TGTGCCACCTCCCGACTAGCGGGAGTTAGAGTCGGCTCCTACGAGCAGTACTTC.